The 19 T cell receptor beta chains listed next were all sequenced from one sample in a study of blood T cell repertoires in COVID-19. The data were produced by immunoSEQ multiplex PCR, yet TCRdb's version contains in-frame clones alone and is incomplete. Altogether some 270,000 clones are present, around 86% being singletons, with the ten largest covering approximately 5.5%. The material sequenced was peripheral blood. Receptors were obtained from a woman aged 80 or older with COVID-19, enrolled during active disease.

The sample holds a few counts of this clone. V gene TRBV7-2 combines with J gene TRBJ2-1, with TRBD2 identical over 15 bases. CDR3 length: 16 amino acids. V gave up 4 bases and J gave up 10 bases; unmatched junction bases: 8. Germline CDR1 SGHTA, CDR2 FQGNSA. CDR3 amino acids: CASSSHGTSGGPEQFF. In DNA, the CDR3 is TGTGCCAGCAGCTCACATGGGACTAGCGGGGGGCCGGAGCAGTTCTTC.

V is TRBV29-1 and J is TRBJ2-2; D uncertain. CDR3 length equals 13 residues. Germline values: CDR1 SQVTM, CDR2 ANQGSEA. The germline V and J ends were trimmed by 6 bases and 4 bases, with 12 bases remaining between them. The CDR3 is CSVPRTSTGELFF. CDR3 nucleotides: TGCAGCGTCCCTCGAACAAGCACCGGGGAGCTGTTTTTT.

This clone showed up just once. This sequence joins TRBV29-1 and TRBJ2-5; D is uncertain. The CDR3 is 11 amino acids. Germline CDR1 and CDR2: SQVTM and ANQGSEA. Deletions cut 1 base from V and 4 bases from J, with 4 bases between. CDR3 bases: TGCAGCGTTGAAGCGGGAGAGACCCAGTACTTC. It translates to CSVEAGETQYF.

The V call is TRBV19, the J call TRBJ2-6, with a tentative D call TRBD1 (6 bases). The CDR3 extends over 16 amino acids. V lost 2 bases and J 0 bases, leaving 8 bases between the germline ends. The germline V gene encodes CDR1 LNHDA and CDR2 SQIVND (reference sequence). The CDR3 DNA reads as TGTGCCAGTAGTATACAGGGGTCCTCTGGGGCCAACGTCCTGACTTTC. It translates to CASSIQGSSGANVLTF.

This chain links TRBV2 with TRBJ2-5; D gene unclear. Trimming removed 5 bases from V and 3 bases from J, with 4 bases in between. CDR3 size: 11 residues. The germline gives CDR1 SNHLY, CDR2 FYNNEI. As DNA, the CDR3 is TGTGCCAGCAGTCAGGAAGAGACCCAGTACTTC. It codes for CASSQEETQYF.

This chain links TRBV7-2 with TRBJ1-1, with a weak D call TRBD1 (6 bases). Trimming removed 5 bases from V and 2 bases from J, with 18 bases in between. This CDR3 has 16 amino acids. Germline values: CDR1 SGHTA, CDR2 FQGNSA. For the CDR3, the DNA is TGTGCCAGCAGCAATGCGGACGGGACACGAAACACTGAAGCTTTCTTT. This gives the protein CASSNADGTRNTEAFF.

The CDR3 protein is CASSPTDRNSYGYTF. The CDR3 nucleotides are TGTGCCAGCAGCCCTACGGACAGGAACTCATATGGCTACACCTTC. The chain links TRBV3-1 (or the pseudogene TRBV3-2) to TRBJ1-2, with 7 bases matching TRBD1. V dropped 4 bases and J dropped 5; count of bases not matched to a gene: 10. CDR1 LGHDT and CDR2 YNNKEL come from the germline V gene (reference sequence). The CDR3 length is 15 residues.

The chain is built from TRBV6-6 and TRBJ1-1; D remains ambiguous. This CDR3 region has 14 residues. Trimming left V 2 bases short and J 2 bases short, with 9 bases between. The germline CDR1 and CDR2 sequences are MNHNY and SVGAGI (reference sequence). The CDR3 coding sequence is TGTGCCAGCAGTTACCTACAGTCTAACACTGAAGCTTTCTTT. Translation: CASSYLQSNTEAFF.

The J gene is TRBJ1-3, the V gene TRBV3-1 (or the pseudogene TRBV3-2); TRBD1 matches at 8 bases. V lost 1 base and J lost 3; bases outside the gene matches: 2. CDR1 and CDR2 from the germline V gene are LGHDT and YNNKEL (reference sequence). This CDR3 has 15 residues. As DNA, the CDR3 is TGTGCCAGCAGCCAAGCCGGGACAGGTGGAAACACCATATATTTT. Translation gives CASSQAGTGGNTIYF.

This clone was detected a few times. The rearrangement links TRBV18 to TRBJ1-1, with 7 bases that match TRBD1. Trimming at V came to 3 bases and at J to 1 base, leaving 5 bases not matched to a gene. Per germline, CDR1 KGHSH and CDR2 LQKENI. This CDR3 is built from 15 residues. The CDR3 loop reads CASSPGTVPNTEAFF. DNA for the CDR3: TGTGCCAGCTCACCCGGGACAGTTCCGAACACTGAAGCTTTCTTT.

The chain recombines TRBV11-2 with TRBJ1-3; D ambiguous. The V gene lost 5 bases and the J gene lost 4 bases, with 12 bases spanning the gap. The CDR3 is 14 amino acids. CDR1 and CDR2 from the germline V gene are SGHAT and FQNNGV. For the CDR3, the DNA is TGTGCCAGCAGCCCCCAAATCGCGGGAAACACCATATATTTT. Translated: CASSPQIAGNTIYF.

The genes are TRBV7-6 and TRBJ2-7, with 12 positions matching TRBD2. V was clipped by 1 base and J by 6 bases; unmatched bases: 13. Looked up from germline, CDR1 is SGHVS and CDR2 is FNYEAQ. This CDR3 has 18 amino acids. CDR3 sequence reads: CASSLEPPGLLAGGEQYF. The CDR3 coding sequence is TGTGCCAGCAGCTTAGAGCCCCCGGGATTACTAGCGGGGGGCGAGCAGTACTTC.

The gene calls are TRBV6-4 and TRBJ2-2; 7 bases are a match to TRBD1. The CDR3 consists of 17 residues. Germline CDR1 is MRHNA and CDR2 is SNTAGT. Unmatched junction bases numbered 9, after V lost 5 bases and J lost 0 bases. The CDR3 reads CASSSPQGRTNTGELFF. The CDR3 region has the DNA TGTGCCAGCAGTTCCCCACAGGGGCGAACGAACACCGGGGAGCTGTTTTTT.

In DNA form, the CDR3 reads TGTGCCAGTAGTATGGGCCTGCGGCAGGGTGGCTACACCTTC. It codes for CASSMGLRQGGYTF. The rearrangement joins TRBV19 to TRBJ1-2; tentative D call: TRBD1 (5 bases). The V gene lost 3 bases and the J gene lost 7 bases, with 15 bases spanning the gap. Germline V gene lookup returns CDR1 LNHDA and CDR2 SQIVND (reference sequence). CDR3 length: 14 residues.

This clone appeared a single time. V and J are TRBV2 and TRBJ2-3; 7 nucleotides align to TRBD1. The V gene's germline CDR1 is SNHLY and CDR2 FYNNEI. The junction had 6 bases not matched to a gene; V was cut back by 6 bases and J by 0 bases. This CDR3 has 15 amino acids. As DNA, the CDR3 is TGTGCCAGCAGAGGACAGGTCGTTAGCACAGATACGCAGTATTTT. Its translation: CASRGQVVSTDTQYF.

In this sample, this clone turned up once. J is TRBJ2-7 and V is TRBV25-1; D is possibly TRBD2 (6 bases). This CDR3 is 15 amino acids long. CDR1 is MGHDK and CDR2 is SYGVNS in the germline V gene. V was pared by 6 bases and J by 1 base, with 16 bases between. The CDR3 reads CASSDVAAGSYEQYF. CDR3 coding DNA: TGTGCCAGCAGCGATGTAGCGGCGGGTTCCTACGAGCAGTACTTC.

The sample holds a few counts of this clone. This rearrangement joins TRBV2 to TRBJ2-5; 10 bases line up with TRBD2. The CDR3 totals 16 residues. V lost 5 bases to trimming and J lost 4 bases; unmatched junction nucleotides: 10. Germline V gene sequence: CDR1 SNHLY, CDR2 FYNNEI. In DNA, the CDR3 is TGTGCCAGCAGTAACCTAGCGGGGGATGTACGAGAGACCCAGTACTTC. This codes for CASSNLAGDVRETQYF.

The chain uses TRBV18 and TRBJ2-7; 11 bases match TRBD2. CDR1 and CDR2 (germline): KGHSH, LQKENI. The CDR3 runs to 14 residues. V dropped 4 bases and J dropped 5; count of bases not matched to a gene: 4. CDR3 residues: CASSQASGRNEQYF. CDR3 bases: TGTGCCAGCTCACAGGCTAGCGGGAGGAACGAGCAGTACTTC.

The chain employs TRBV5-6 and TRBJ1-5; TRBD1 agrees at 7 bases. CDR1 and CDR2 (germline): SGHDT, YYEEEE. Losses at the gene ends were 4 bases for V and 1 base for J; bases not matched to a gene: 8. The CDR3 extends over 16 amino acids. The CDR3 region is CASSQLLQGSNQPQHF. The CDR3 nucleotides read TGTGCCAGCAGCCAGTTACTACAGGGGAGCAATCAGCCCCAGCATTTT. The full variable domain, in which reference TRBV5-6 and TRBJ1-5 provide the parts outside the CDR3, is DAGVTQSPTHLIKTRGQQVTLRCSPKSGHDTVSWYQQALGQGPQFIFQYYEEEERQRGNFPDRFSGHQFPNYSSELNVNALLLGDSALYLCASSQLLQGSNQPQHFGDGTRLSIL.